The clone carrying this TCR beta chain was picked up a small number of times. The antigen is unknown. TCRdb ran MiXCR on the 5' RACE reads and lists one entry per CDR3 protein. The table includes about 400,000 distinct CDR3 sequences, approximately 10% detected once. The data were taken from a study of T cells after yellow fever vaccination. Study-wide results and limits: Abundant clonotypes from the bulk population could get into FACS-sorted repertoires as contaminants.

This TCR was sampled from a young man who received the YFV17D yellow fever vaccine. This material consisted of PBMCs, taken on the day of the first yellow fever vaccination.

CDR3 region: CASSSYRAYEQYF. The CDR3 DNA follows: TGTGCCAGCAGTTCATACAGGGCCTACGAGCAGTACTTC. The chain has TRBV6-5 and TRBJ2-7; the D gene is possibly TRBD1 (6 bases). The CDR3 runs to 13 residues. V was shortened by 4 bases and J by 2 bases, with 9 bases between the two germline ends. Germline V gene data show CDR1 as MNHEY and CDR2 as SVGAGI.